This T cell receptor beta chain was identified during a study of blood T cell repertoires in COVID-19. Study context: Samples taken during acute and convalescent COVID-19 were collected in the United States, Italy and Spain. Sources were T cells, B-cell-depleted T cells, or PBMCs; the material itself was cDNA or gDNA.

J gave up 4 bases and V 5 bases, and 3 bases lay outside the gene matches. Germline CDR1 MDHEN, CDR2 SYDVKM. The length of the CDR3 is 13 residues. Study processing details: Reference gene primer amplification gave nucleated cell count estimates. Assay: immunoSEQ multiplex PCR; the TCRdb copy retains only in-frame clones and omits some. The V and J calls and clone size were taken over from that table, and D and trimming were inferred from the DNA. The table shows 75,000 to 100,000 clones, with over 70% occurring only once. The chain joins TRBV28 to TRBJ1-1; 8 nucleotides match TRBD1. This sequence originates from a man between 60 and 75 years old with acute or convalescent COVID-19. Sequencing was carried out using peripheral blood. This CDR3 is CASSRTGGTEAFF. The CDR3 DNA follows: TGTGCCAGCAGTCGTACAGGGGGCACTGAAGCTTTCTTT. Drawing the rest from reference TRBV28 and TRBJ1-1, the complete variable domain is DVKVTQSSRYLVKRTGEKVFLECVQDMDHENMFWYRQDPGLGLRLIYFSYDVKMKEKGDIPEGYSVSREKKERFSLILESASTNQTSMYLCASSRTGGTEAFFGQGTRLTVV.